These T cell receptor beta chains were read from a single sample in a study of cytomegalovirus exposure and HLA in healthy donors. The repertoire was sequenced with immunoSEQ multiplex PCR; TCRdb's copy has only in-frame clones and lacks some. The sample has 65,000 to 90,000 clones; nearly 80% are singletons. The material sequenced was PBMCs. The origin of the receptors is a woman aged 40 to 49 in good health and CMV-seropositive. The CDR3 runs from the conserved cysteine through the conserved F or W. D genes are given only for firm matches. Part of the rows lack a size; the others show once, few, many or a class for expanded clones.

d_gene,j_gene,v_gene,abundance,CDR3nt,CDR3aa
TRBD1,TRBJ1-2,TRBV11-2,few,TGTGCCAGCAGCCGGATACAGGGGCCTAACTATGGCTACACCTTC,CASSRIQGPNYGYTF
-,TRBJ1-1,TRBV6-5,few,TGTGCCAGCACCCGGGGTTGGAGGAACACTGAAGCTTTCTTT,CASTRGWRNTEAFF
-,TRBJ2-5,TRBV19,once,TGTGCCAGTACGGAGGAGGGGCAAGAGACCCAGTACTTC,CASTEEGQETQYF
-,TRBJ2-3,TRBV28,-,TGTGCCAGCAGCTCGATCGGAGATACGCAGTATTTT,CASSSIGDTQYF
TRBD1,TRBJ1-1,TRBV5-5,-,TGTGCCAGCAGCTATGACAGGGCCACTGAAGCTTTCTTT,CASSYDRATEAFF
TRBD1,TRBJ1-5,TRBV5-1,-,TGCGCCAGCAGTAGGACAGGGGGCGATCAGCCCCAGCATTTT,CASSRTGGDQPQHF
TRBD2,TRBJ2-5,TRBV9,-,TGTGCCAGCAGCGTAGCGGCGGGGCTAGCGGGGGCCTATGGAGTGGGAGAGACCCAGTACTTC,CASSVAAGLAGAYGVGETQYF
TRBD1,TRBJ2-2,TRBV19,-,TGTGCCAGTAGTGACAGGGGGCGGGACACCGGGGAGCTGTTTTTT,CASSDRGRDTGELFF
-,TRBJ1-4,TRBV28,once,TGTGCCAGCAGTTTGGGGGGGCTCGTGGGTGAAAAACTGTTTTTT,CASSLGGLVGEKLFF
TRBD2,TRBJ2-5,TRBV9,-,TGTGCCAGCAGCGTTCTGAGCGGGGGTGGAGAGACCCAGTACTTC,CASSVLSGGGETQYF
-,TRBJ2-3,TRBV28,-,TGTGCCAGCAGCAGACTAGACGAACCGGCAGATACGCAGTATTTT,CASSRLDEPADTQYF
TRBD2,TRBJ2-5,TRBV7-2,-,TGTGCCAGCAGCACCCTAGCGGGGGGGCTAGAGACCCAGTACTTC,CASSTLAGGLETQYF
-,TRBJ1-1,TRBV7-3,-,TGTGCCAGCAGCCCCCAGGGGAAGTACACTGAAGCTTTCTTT,CASSPQGKYTEAFF
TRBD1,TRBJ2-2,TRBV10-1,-,TGCGCCAGCAGTGAGTCAACAGGGGGCAGGACCGGGGAGCTGTTTTTT,CASSESTGGRTGELFF
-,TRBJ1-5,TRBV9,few,TGTGCCAGCAGCCCCGGGGGAGGGGGAGCAGGGCAGCCCCAGCATTTT,CASSPGGGGAGQPQHF
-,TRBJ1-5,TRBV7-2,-,TGTGCCAGCAGCTTCTATCTGAGCAATCAGCCCCAGCATTTT,CASSFYLSNQPQHF
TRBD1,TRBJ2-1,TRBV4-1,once,TGCGCCAGCAGCCGGCTGCTTGAGACAGGGGTCAATGAGCAGTTCTTC,CASSRLLETGVNEQFF
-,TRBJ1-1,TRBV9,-,TGTGCCAGCAGCTCTGACCCTAGCCGGGAGAACACTGAAGCTTTCTTT,CASSSDPSRENTEAFF
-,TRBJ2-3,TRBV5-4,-,TGTGCCAGCAGCTCCAGGGTCACGGGCACAGATACGCAGTATTTT,CASSSRVTGTDTQYF
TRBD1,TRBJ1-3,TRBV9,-,TGTGCCAGCAGCGTAGACAGGGGCAACACCATATATTTT,CASSVDRGNTIYF
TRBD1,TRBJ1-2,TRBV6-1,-,TGTGCCAGCAGGATCGACAGGGGTCATGGCTACACCTTC,CASRIDRGHGYTF
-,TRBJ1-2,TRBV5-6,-,TGTGCCAGCAGCTTGGCCGTCGATACAGGGTACTATGGCTACACCTTC,CASSLAVDTGYYGYTF
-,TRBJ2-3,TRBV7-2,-,TGTGCCAGCGGCTTAGTTAGAGGGTCGGATACGCAGTATTTT,CASGLVRGSDTQYF
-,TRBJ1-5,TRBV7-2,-,TGTGCCAGCAGCCAGCCCAGGACCCAGGAGGGGCCCCAGCATTTT,CASSQPRTQEGPQHF
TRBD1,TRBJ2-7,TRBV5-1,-,TGCGCCAGCAGCTTCCAACCGGGGGACAGGGGACACGAGCAGTACTTC,CASSFQPGDRGHEQYF
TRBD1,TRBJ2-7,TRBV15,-,TGTGCCACCACACCGACCCGGGACAGGGATTACGAGCAGTACTTC,CATTPTRDRDYEQYF
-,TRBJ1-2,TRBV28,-,TGTGCCAGCAGTTCCGGGACATTATCGGTTATGGGTTATGGCTACACCTTC,CASSSGTLSVMGYGYTF
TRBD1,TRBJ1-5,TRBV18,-,TGTGCCAGCTCACCAGGAACAGGGGGCGCGTGGGATCAGCCCCAGCATTTT,CASSPGTGGAWDQPQHF
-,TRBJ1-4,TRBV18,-,TGTGCCAGCTCACGGGCAGCTAATGAAAAACTGTTTTTT,CASSRAANEKLFF
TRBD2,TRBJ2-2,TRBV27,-,TGTGCCAGCAGTTTACTAGCGGGGGATTCCACCGGGGAGCTGTTTTTT,CASSLLAGDSTGELFF
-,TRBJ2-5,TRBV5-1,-,TGCGCCAGCAGCTTGAGGTCAGGAGAGACCCAGTACTTC,CASSLRSGETQYF
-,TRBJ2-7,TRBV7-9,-,TGTGCCAGCAGCGGAATACTAAGTCCCAGGGACTACGAGCAGTACTTC,CASSGILSPRDYEQYF
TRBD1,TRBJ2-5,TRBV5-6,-,TGTGCCAGCAGCTCTAAACTACAGGGGATCCAAGAGACCCAGTACTTC,CASSSKLQGIQETQYF
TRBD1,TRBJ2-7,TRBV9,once,TGTGCCAGCAGCGTAGCTAACAGGGGAATCAAGTACTTC,CASSVANRGIKYF
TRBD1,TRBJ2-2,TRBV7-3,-,TGTGCCAGCAGCTCCAGATTGACAGGGGCGGGGACCGGGGAGCTGTTTTTT,CASSSRLTGAGTGELFF
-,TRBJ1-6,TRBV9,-,TGTGCCAGCAAGGGGGGGGATTCACCCCTCCACTTT,CASKGGDSPLHF
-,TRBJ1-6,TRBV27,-,TGTGCCAGCAGTTTCACAGGAGATAATTCACCCCTCCACTTT,CASSFTGDNSPLHF
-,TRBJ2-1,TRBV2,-,TGTGCCAGCAGCGGAATCGGGGGTTACAATGAGCAGTTCTTC,CASSGIGGYNEQFF
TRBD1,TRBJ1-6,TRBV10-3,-,TGTGCCATCACCGAGGGACAGTATAATTCACCCCTCCACTTT,CAITEGQYNSPLHF
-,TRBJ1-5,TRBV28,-,TGTGCCAGCAGTTCCCCCGGGGGGGGCAATCAGCCCCAGCATTTT,CASSSPGGGNQPQHF
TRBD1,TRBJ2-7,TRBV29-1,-,TGCAGTGTTAAGGCAGGGGGCTTGGACGAGCAGTACTTC,CSVKAGGLDEQYF
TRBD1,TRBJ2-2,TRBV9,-,TGTGCCAGCAGTGCGGGACAGGTTGCGAACGGGGAGCTGTTTTTT,CASSAGQVANGELFF
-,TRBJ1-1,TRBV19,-,TGTGCCAGTAGTATCCAGCGGGCAGTGAACACTGAAGCTTTCTTT,CASSIQRAVNTEAFF
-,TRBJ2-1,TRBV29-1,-,TGCAGCGTTGACTCCCGGAGCTCCTACAATGAGCAGTTCTTC,CSVDSRSSYNEQFF
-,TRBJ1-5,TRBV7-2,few,TGTGCCAGCAGCTTAGTACAGGGAGGCAATCAGCCCCAGCATTTT,CASSLVQGGNQPQHF
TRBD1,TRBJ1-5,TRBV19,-,TGTGCCAGTCCAGGGGGCCGTTATAGCAATCAGCCCCAGCATTTT,CASPGGRYSNQPQHF
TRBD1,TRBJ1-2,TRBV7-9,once,TGTGCCAGCACCTTCCGGGGGACAGGGGGCGGCTACACCTTC,CASTFRGTGGGYTF
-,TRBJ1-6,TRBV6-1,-,TGTGCCAGCAGTGAAAGCCTACGCTCCTATAATTCACCCCTCCACTTT,CASSESLRSYNSPLHF
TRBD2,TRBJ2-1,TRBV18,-,TGTGCCAGCTCACCACCGTCGGGGGGTTCCTACAATGAGCAGTTCTTC,CASSPPSGGSYNEQFF
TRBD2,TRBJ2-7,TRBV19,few,TGTGCCAGTAGTATAGGCACTAGCGGGGGTTACGAGCAGTACTTC,CASSIGTSGGYEQYF
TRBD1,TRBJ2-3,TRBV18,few,TGTGCCAGCTCACCGAACTCCGGGACAGGGGGCCCAGATACGCAGTATTTT,CASSPNSGTGGPDTQYF
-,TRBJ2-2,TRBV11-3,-,TGTGCCAGCAGCTTAGGTCTAGGCAGAACGAACACCGGGGAGCTGTTTTTT,CASSLGLGRTNTGELFF
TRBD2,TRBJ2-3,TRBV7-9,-,TGTGCCAGCAGCACCCAGCGGGGGGGCACAGATACGCAGTATTTT,CASSTQRGGTDTQYF